The rows below give T cell receptor beta chains drawn from one sample of a study of beta chain features in type 1 diabetes. The protocol was immunoSEQ multiplex PCR, while the TCRdb copy is restricted to in-frame clones and leaves out a portion. The sample consists of 200,000 to 300,000 clones, around 26% of them appearing once. Input material: central memory CD4+ T cells from blood. All receptors come from a young man in good health. The CDR3 runs from the conserved cysteine through the conserved F or W. Each record gives: CDR3 length, V gene, clone size, J gene, D gene, CDR3 DNA, CDR3 protein. A D gene is named only where the DNA matches it firmly. Expanded clones get a size class; other rows say once, few or many, or leave the size out.

13	TRBV4-3	.	TRBJ2-3	.	TGCGCCAGCAGCCAGGGGCTCACAGATACGCAGTATTTT	CASSQGLTDTQYF
13	TRBV10-3	.	TRBJ1-2	.	TGTGCCATCAGAGAAAGGACAGCCTATGGCTACACCTTC	CAIRERTAYGYTF
13	TRBV6-5	.	TRBJ1-5	.	TGTGCCAGCAGTTACGTTCGGGATCAGCCCCAGCATTTT	CASSYVRDQPQHF
15	TRBV5-4	.	TRBJ1-5	.	TGTGCCAGCAACCGGACAGTTTATAGCAATCAGCCCCAGCATTTT	CASNRTVYSNQPQHF
13	TRBV28	few	TRBJ1-3	.	TGTGCCAGCAGTAGGACCTCTGGAAACACCATATATTTT	CASSRTSGNTIYF
20	TRBV9	.	TRBJ1-2	TRBD1	TGTGCCAGCAGCGTCGCTGAACCGCTGGGACAGGGAACGACAAACTATGGCTACACCTTC	CASSVAEPLGQGTTNYGYTF
14	TRBV5-4	few	TRBJ2-7	TRBD1	TGTGCCAGCAGCGGGCCGGGACAGACCTACGAGCAGTACTTC	CASSGPGQTYEQYF
14	TRBV5-4	.	TRBJ2-4	.	TGTGCCAGCAGCTTGTGGGGGGGCGGGAACATTCAGTACTTC	CASSLWGGGNIQYF
13	TRBV6-6	.	TRBJ1-2	.	TGTGCCAGCAGTAGGCAGGGCAAGACTGGCTACACCTTC	CASSRQGKTGYTF
14	TRBV7-2	.	TRBJ2-7	TRBD2	TGTGCCAGCAGGCCGGGGACTAGCGGGAGCGAGCAGTACTTC	CASRPGTSGSEQYF
14	TRBV30	.	TRBJ2-7	.	TGTGCCTGGAGCGCACTAGTAGCGTCCTACGAGCAGTACTTC	CAWSALVASYEQYF
13	TRBV6-5	.	TRBJ1-1	.	TGTGCCAGCCGAACTCTCAGGAGTGGGGAAGCTTTCTTT	CASRTLRSGEAFF
13	TRBV10-3	.	TRBJ2-1	TRBD2	TGTGCCATCAGTGTGGGAGGGGAGGATGAGCAGTTCTTC	CAISVGGEDEQFF
15	TRBV9	.	TRBJ2-2	.	TGTGCCAGCAGCGCAAGGGGGAGTGGCGCCGGGGAGCTGTTTTTT	CASSARGSGAGELFF
15	TRBV15	.	TRBJ2-3	.	TGTGCCACCAGCAGAGATTCGGCTAGCCCAGATACGCAGTATTTT	CATSRDSASPDTQYF
18	TRBV7-2	.	TRBJ2-6	TRBD2	TGTGCCAGCAGCTTTACTAGCGGGAGTTTGAGAGGGGCCAACGTCCTGACTTTC	CASSFTSGSLRGANVLTF
18	TRBV7-2	.	TRBJ2-1	TRBD2	TGTGCCAGCCTCGGGCGGGCTAGCGGGAGGGATGTCAGGAATGAGCAGTTCTTC	CASLGRASGRDVRNEQFF
14	TRBV6-1	.	TRBJ1-2	.	TGTGCCAGCAGTTCCCGGGCAGGGCAGGATGGCTACACCTTC	CASSSRAGQDGYTF
15	TRBV30	.	TRBJ1-5	TRBD1	TGTGCCTGGAGTCCGGGACAGGGAAGGCATCAGCCCCAGCATTTT	CAWSPGQGRHQPQHF